A selection of T cell receptor beta chains follows, all from one sample in a study of OX40 agonist ivuxolimab in advanced cancers. Produced via immunoSEQ multiplex PCR; TCRdb's table is partial and in-frame only. The table includes 65,000 to 85,000 clones, less than 85% detected once. The source material was CD4+ or CD8+ T cells sorted from blood, sampled in a trial of the OX40 agonist ivuxolimab. Receptors originate from an adult with an advanced solid tumor such as melanoma, head and neck, liver or kidney cancer. Each CDR3 is given with its conserved first and last residue. The order of the fields is clone size, J gene, D gene, V gene, CDR3 protein, CDR3 DNA. A D gene is named only where the DNA matches it firmly. Rows may omit the clone size; those that give it use once, few, many or a size class.

NA TRBJ2-7 NA TRBV30 CAWRRVRAGINIEQYF TGTGCCTGGAGGCGCGTCCGGGCAGGGATTAATATCGAGCAGTACTTC
once TRBJ2-3 NA TRBV7-6 CASSLGLQYTQYF TGTGCCAGCAGCTTAGGACTGCAGTATACGCAGTATTTT
NA TRBJ1-2 NA TRBV5-1 CASSLASGANYGYTF TGCGCCAGCAGCTTGGCTTCAGGGGCCAACTATGGCTACACCTTC
NA TRBJ2-3 NA TRBV11-2 CASSLNGGSTDTQYF TGTGCCAGCAGCTTAAATGGTGGAAGCACAGATACGCAGTATTTT
NA TRBJ1-1 NA TRBV2 CASRAPQTTEAFF TGTGCCAGCAGAGCCCCCCAGACCACCGAAGCTTTCTTT
NA TRBJ2-5 NA TRBV4-1 CASSPVGGQGGETQYF TGCGCCAGCAGCCCTGTTGGGGGGCAGGGAGGAGAGACCCAGTACTTC
NA TRBJ1-5 NA TRBV30 CAWSWTTEQPQHF TGTGCCTGGAGCTGGACAACGGAGCAGCCCCAGCATTTT
NA TRBJ2-7 TRBD2 TRBV4-2 CASSPSPGEGPYEQYF TGTGCCAGCAGCCCCTCTCCGGGGGAGGGACCCTACGAGCAGTACTTC
NA TRBJ1-1 NA TRBV18 CASSPGQGSTEAFF TGTGCCAGCTCACCGGGGCAGGGGTCCACTGAAGCTTTCTTT
NA TRBJ2-6 TRBD1 TRBV28 CASSSRGLSSGANVLTF TGTGCCAGCAGCTCCAGGGGGTTGAGCTCTGGGGCCAACGTCCTGACTTTC
NA TRBJ2-6 NA TRBV6-6 CASRVQGGANVLTF TGTGCCAGCAGGGTCCAGGGGGGGGCCAACGTCCTGACTTTC
once TRBJ1-4 TRBD1 TRBV7-8 CASSQPGTGDEKLFF TGTGCCAGCAGCCAACCCGGGACAGGGGACGAAAAACTGTTTTTT
NA TRBJ1-4 TRBD1 TRBV14 CASSPTPYRGRGEKLFF TGTGCCAGCAGCCCAACACCGTACAGGGGGCGAGGTGAAAAACTGTTTTTT
NA TRBJ1-5 NA TRBV6-8 CASSWPPVSQPQHF TGTGCCAGCAGCTGGCCTCCCGTCAGTCAGCCCCAGCATTTT
NA TRBJ2-5 TRBD1 TRBV13 CASSLQDRAKTQYF TGTGCCAGCAGCTTACAAGACAGGGCAAAGACCCAGTACTTC
NA TRBJ2-1 TRBD2 TRBV19 CASSGGLAISYNEQFF TGTGCCAGTAGTGGGGGACTAGCGATCTCCTACAATGAGCAGTTCTTC
NA TRBJ2-7 NA TRBV10-3 CAISGGYLRKQYF TGTGCCATCAGTGGGGGCTACCTACGAAAGCAGTACTTC
once TRBJ2-7 NA TRBV6-5 CASSSPNRSPYEQYF TGTGCCAGCAGCTCACCGAACAGGTCCCCCTACGAGCAGTACTTC
NA TRBJ1-2 NA TRBV7-9 CASSSGNLGFTF TGTGCCAGCAGCTCCGGCAATCTCGGGTTCACCTTC
once TRBJ2-3 TRBD1 TRBV19 CAIAAGTGGTDTQYF TGTGCCATTGCAGCTGGGACAGGGGGTACAGATACGCAGTATTTT
NA TRBJ2-7 NA TRBV7-2 CASSADRTGQYF TGTGCCAGCAGCGCCGACAGAACGGGTCAGTACTTC
NA TRBJ2-2 NA TRBV29-1 CSVGTTGTGELFF TGCAGCGTTGGGACTACAGGCACCGGGGAGCTGTTTTTT
NA TRBJ2-2 TRBD2 TRBV7-2 CASSKLAVNTGELFF TGTGCCAGCAGCAAACTAGCGGTGAACACCGGGGAGCTGTTTTTT
NA TRBJ2-2 NA TRBV28 CASTLPGTGNTGELFF TGTGCCAGCACCTTGCCCGGGACGGGGAACACCGGGGAGCTGTTTTTT
NA TRBJ1-5 NA TRBV1 CTSSQLRQGATGSNQPQHF TGCACCAGCAGCCAACTACGACAGGGGGCTACTGGGAGCAATCAGCCCCAGCATTTT
NA TRBJ2-2 NA TRBV6-5 CASFPPGHNTGELFF TGTGCCAGCTTTCCCCCGGGACATAACACCGGGGAGCTGTTTTTT
NA TRBJ2-1 NA TRBV7-2 CASSLEGGNEQFF TGTGCCAGCAGCTTAGAAGGGGGCAATGAGCAGTTCTTC
NA TRBJ1-3 NA TRBV7-2 CASSLAPRQATTGNTIYF TGTGCCAGCAGCTTAGCGCCCCGACAGGCGACGACTGGAAACACCATATATTTT
NA TRBJ2-1 NA TRBV9 CASSAGQSSYNEQFF TGTGCCAGCAGCGCCGGACAGAGCTCCTACAATGAGCAGTTCTTC
NA TRBJ2-2 NA TRBV7-9 CASSPGHSTGELFF TGTGCCAGCAGCCCCGGACATTCCACCGGGGAGCTGTTTTTT
once TRBJ2-5 TRBD2 TRBV7-2 CASSSPTSGGTGQTQYF TGTGCCAGCAGCTCCCCAACTAGCGGGGGCACCGGGCAGACCCAGTACTTC
NA TRBJ2-5 TRBD1 TRBV6-1 CASSADRGPETQYF TGTGCCAGCAGCGCCGACAGGGGGCCGGAGACCCAGTACTTC
once TRBJ1-1 TRBD1 TRBV4-1 CASSPGQGPNTEAFF TGCGCCAGCAGCCCCGGACAGGGCCCCAACACTGAAGCTTTCTTT
NA TRBJ2-1 NA TRBV10-3 CAISGPGQQFF TGTGCCATCAGTGGGCCGGGACAGCAGTTCTTC
NA TRBJ2-2 NA TRBV18 CASSPDRNTGELFF TGTGCCAGCTCACCAGACAGAAACACCGGGGAGCTGTTTTTT
once TRBJ2-7 TRBD2 TRBV6-5 CASSPGLAGDEQYF TGTGCCAGCAGCCCGGGACTAGCGGGGGATGAGCAGTACTTC
NA TRBJ1-5 TRBD1 TRBV6-4 CASSEQQGVGQPQHF TGTGCCAGCAGTGAACAACAGGGGGTAGGTCAGCCCCAGCATTTT
NA TRBJ2-5 TRBD2 TRBV5-8 CASSSTSGGSIKETQYF TGTGCCAGCAGCTCAACTAGCGGGGGGTCCATCAAAGAGACCCAGTACTTC
NA TRBJ1-6 NA TRBV19 CASSMQGGTGSSYNSPLHF TGTGCCAGTAGTATGCAGGGAGGAACAGGGAGCTCCTATAATTCACCCCTCCACTTT
NA TRBJ2-5 NA TRBV27 CASSSHGETQYF TGTGCCAGCAGTTCCCACGGAGAGACCCAGTACTTC
NA TRBJ2-2 NA TRBV2 CASSRDLSNTGELFF TGTGCCAGCAGCCGGGATCTGAGTAACACCGGGGAGCTGTTTTTT
once TRBJ1-2 TRBD1 TRBV5-1 CASSPGQGAEGGYTF TGCGCCAGCAGCCCCGGACAGGGCGCGGAGGGCGGCTACACCTTC
NA TRBJ1-1 NA TRBV21-1 CASRPPNTEAFF TGTGCCAGCCGCCCGCCGAACACTGAAGCTTTCTTT
NA TRBJ2-1 TRBD1 TRBV6-6 CASCKDRTSYNEQFF TGTGCCAGTTGCAAGGACAGGACGTCCTACAATGAGCAGTTCTTC
NA TRBJ1-1 NA TRBV18 CASSPGPVATEAFF TGTGCCAGCTCACCCGGACCGGTCGCCACTGAAGCTTTCTTT
many TRBJ2-1 TRBD2 TRBV7-2 CASRPTGGTFNEQFF TGTGCCAGCAGACCGACGGGAGGGACGTTCAATGAGCAGTTCTTC
once TRBJ2-7 TRBD2 TRBV11-3 CASSSGTSGYEQYF TGTGCCAGCAGTTCCGGGACTAGCGGCTACGAGCAGTACTTC
NA TRBJ1-6 NA TRBV5-4 CASSGSKYNSPLHF TGTGCCAGCAGCGGATCTAAATACAATTCACCCCTCCACTTT
few TRBJ2-6 NA TRBV7-2 CASTKDFSGANVLTF TGTGCCAGTACTAAGGATTTCTCTGGGGCCAACGTCCTGACTTTC
once TRBJ2-3 NA TRBV5-1 CASSPEGTRAQYF TGCGCCAGCAGCCCCGAAGGCACACGGGCGCAGTATTTT
NA TRBJ2-5 NA TRBV6-5 CASSSGTFGQTQYF TGTGCCAGCAGCTCTGGGACTTTCGGACAGACCCAGTACTTC
NA TRBJ2-5 TRBD1 TRBV2 CASSEKTGGRETQYF TGTGCCAGCAGTGAAAAGACAGGGGGGCGGGAGACCCAGTACTTC
NA TRBJ2-7 TRBD2 TRBV7-9 CASSLGAASGGSSYEQYF TGTGCCAGCAGCTTAGGGGCGGCTAGCGGGGGGAGCTCCTACGAGCAGTACTTC
NA TRBJ1-3 NA TRBV5-1 CASSVGTMAGNTIYF TGCGCCAGCAGCGTTGGTACTATGGCTGGAAACACCATATATTTT
few TRBJ1-1 NA TRBV7-9 CASSRRNTEAFF TGTGCCAGCAGTCGACGGAACACTGAAGCTTTCTTT